A selection of T cell receptor beta chains follows, all from one sample in a study of T cells and Merkel cell carcinoma outcomes. Using immunoSEQ multiplex PCR, the repertoire was profiled, and TCRdb retains in-frame clones only, with some absent. The sample includes roughly 290 clones, 90% to 97% of them seen just once. Sequencing was done on a sample of tumor tissue from Merkel cell carcinoma. The receptors shown here come from a human donor with Merkel cell carcinoma. The CDR3 runs from the conserved cysteine through the conserved F or W. Each record gives: CDR3 DNA, CDR3 protein, clone size, V gene, J gene, D gene. D genes are given only for firm matches. Only some rows state a clone size, as once, few, many or a class for expanded clones.

CDR3nt: TGTGCCAGTAGAAATGTCAGGAACACTGAAGCTTTCTTT
CDR3aa: CASRNVRNTEAFF
abundance: -
v_gene: TRBV19
j_gene: TRBJ1-1
d_gene: -

CDR3nt: TGCGCCAGCAGCCGAATTAGCGGGGGGGCCGCCTACGAGCAGTACTTC
CDR3aa: CASSRISGGAAYEQYF
abundance: -
v_gene: TRBV5-1
j_gene: TRBJ2-7
d_gene: TRBD2

CDR3nt: TGTGCCAGCAGCTCGAGTAGCCGGAATGAAAAACTGTTTTTT
CDR3aa: CASSSSSRNEKLFF
abundance: -
v_gene: TRBV7-9
j_gene: TRBJ1-4
d_gene: -

CDR3nt: TGTGCCAGCAGCGTTAATAGTGGCAGCGATGGGGGGACCCAGTACTTC
CDR3aa: CASSVNSGSDGGTQYF
abundance: once
v_gene: TRBV9
j_gene: TRBJ2-5
d_gene: -

CDR3nt: TGTGCCAGCAGTAGGGCGGAGGGAAAACTGTTTTTT
CDR3aa: CASSRAEGKLFF
abundance: -
v_gene: TRBV25-1
j_gene: TRBJ1-4
d_gene: -

CDR3nt: TGTGCCAGCAGCCACGAACCCGGCAGAAATGAAAAACTGTTTTTT
CDR3aa: CASSHEPGRNEKLFF
abundance: -
v_gene: TRBV7-6
j_gene: TRBJ1-4
d_gene: -

CDR3nt: TGTGCCAGCCAGGGTTTAGGGTACGAGCAGTACTTC
CDR3aa: CASQGLGYEQYF
abundance: -
v_gene: TRBV25-1
j_gene: TRBJ2-7
d_gene: -

CDR3nt: TGCAGCGTTGTAGGGATTCTCGGGACTGAAGCTTTCTTT
CDR3aa: CSVVGILGTEAFF
abundance: -
v_gene: TRBV29-1
j_gene: TRBJ1-1
d_gene: -

CDR3nt: TGTGCCAGTAGTGCGACGGGACAGGGTATTCAGCCTCAGCATTTT
CDR3aa: CASSATGQGIQPQHF
abundance: -
v_gene: TRBV19
j_gene: TRBJ1-5
d_gene: TRBD1